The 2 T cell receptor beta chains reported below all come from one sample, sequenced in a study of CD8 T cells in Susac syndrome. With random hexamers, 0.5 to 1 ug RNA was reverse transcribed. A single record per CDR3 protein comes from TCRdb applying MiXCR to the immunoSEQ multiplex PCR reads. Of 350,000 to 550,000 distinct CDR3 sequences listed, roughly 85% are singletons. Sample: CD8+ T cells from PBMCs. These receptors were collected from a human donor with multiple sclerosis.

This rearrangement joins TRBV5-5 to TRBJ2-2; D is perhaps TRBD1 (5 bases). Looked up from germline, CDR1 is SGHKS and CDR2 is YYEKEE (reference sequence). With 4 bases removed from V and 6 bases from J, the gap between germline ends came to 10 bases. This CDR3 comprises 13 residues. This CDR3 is CASSPQGSGELFF. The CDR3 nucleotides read TGTGCCAGCAGCCCCCAGGGATCCGGGGAGCTGTTTTTT.

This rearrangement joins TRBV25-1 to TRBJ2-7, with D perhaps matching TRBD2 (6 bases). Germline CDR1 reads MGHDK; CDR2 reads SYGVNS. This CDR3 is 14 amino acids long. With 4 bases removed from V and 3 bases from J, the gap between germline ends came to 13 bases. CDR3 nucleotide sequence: TGTGCCAGCAGTGCGGGGGTCCTTTACTACGAGCAGTACTTC. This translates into CASSAGVLYYEQYF.